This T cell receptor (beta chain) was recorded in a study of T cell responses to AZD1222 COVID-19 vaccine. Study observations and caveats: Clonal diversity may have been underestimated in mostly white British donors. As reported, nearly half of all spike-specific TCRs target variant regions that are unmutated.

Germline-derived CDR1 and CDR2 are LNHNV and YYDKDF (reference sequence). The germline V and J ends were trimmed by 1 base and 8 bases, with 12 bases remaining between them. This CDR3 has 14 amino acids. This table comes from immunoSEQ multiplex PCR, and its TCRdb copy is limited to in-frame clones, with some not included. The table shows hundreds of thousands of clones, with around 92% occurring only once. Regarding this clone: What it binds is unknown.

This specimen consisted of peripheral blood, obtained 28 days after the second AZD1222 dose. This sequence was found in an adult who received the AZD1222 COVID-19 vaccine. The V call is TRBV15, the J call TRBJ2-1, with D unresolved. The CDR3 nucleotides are TGTGCCACCAGCAGAGCTACGTTATGGGATGAGCAGTTCTTC. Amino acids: CATSRATLWDEQFF.